The source of this T cell receptor beta chain is a study of shared clonotypes between healthy human individuals. This clone was found many times. Its antigen is undetermined. Unsorted PBMC DNA went through sequencing on ten immunoSEQ deep assay plates. The repertoire was sequenced with immunoSEQ multiplex PCR; TCRdb's copy has only in-frame clones and lacks some. This sample has about 490,000 clones, with more than 65% found just once. Study-level findings and limits: Blood alone was sampled, and tissue repertoires likely differ.

The CDR3 is 16 residues long. Per germline, CDR1 LGHNA and CDR2 YNFKEQ. V lost 1 base to trimming and J lost 5 bases, with 17 bases between them. The source material was PBMCs. The chain joins TRBV4-2 to TRBJ2-5; maybe TRBD1 (7 bases). The clonotype originates from a woman in her 40s in good health. Some clones in this sample may be carry-over from other donors' samples. The CDR3 DNA follows: TGTGCCAGCAGCCAAGGTCGAGAAGCAGGGGGGGAGACCCAGTACTTC. It specifies CASSQGREAGGETQYF.